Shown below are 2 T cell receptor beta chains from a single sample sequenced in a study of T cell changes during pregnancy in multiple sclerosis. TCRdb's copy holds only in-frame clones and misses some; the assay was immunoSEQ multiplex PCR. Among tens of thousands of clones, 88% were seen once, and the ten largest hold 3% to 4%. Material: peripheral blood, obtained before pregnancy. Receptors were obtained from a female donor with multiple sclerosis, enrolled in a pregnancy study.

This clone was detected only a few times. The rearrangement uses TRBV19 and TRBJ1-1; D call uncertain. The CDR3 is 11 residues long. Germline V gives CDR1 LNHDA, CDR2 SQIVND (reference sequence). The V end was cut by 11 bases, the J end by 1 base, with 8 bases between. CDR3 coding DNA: TGTGCCTCCGCTAGGAACACTGAAGCTTTCTTT. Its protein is CASARNTEAFF.

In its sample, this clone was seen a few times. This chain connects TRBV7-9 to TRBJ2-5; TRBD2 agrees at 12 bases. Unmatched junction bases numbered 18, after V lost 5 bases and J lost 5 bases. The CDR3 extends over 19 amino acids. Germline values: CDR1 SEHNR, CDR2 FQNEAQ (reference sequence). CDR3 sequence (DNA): TGTGCCAGCAGCCCCCAAAGGGGGCTAGCGGGGGGGCCGAAGGAGACCCAGTACTTC. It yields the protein CASSPQRGLAGGPKETQYF.